The clone carrying this T cell receptor beta chain appeared a few times. This sample was included in a study of cytomegalovirus exposure and HLA in healthy donors. V was pared by 6 bases and J by 5 bases, with 13 bases between. Germline CDR1 reads MNHEY; CDR2 reads SVGAGI. The CDR3 loop spans 13 amino acids. The PCR had 60 Vbeta and 13 Jbeta primers. Data came from immunoSEQ multiplex PCR; TCRdb stores just in-frame clones and leaves some out. The table records 130,000 or so clones, about 8.5% of them present only once. This TCR was recovered from a man between 35 and 55 years old in good health and CMV-seronegative. The chain uses TRBV6-5 and TRBJ1-2, with D tentatively TRBD1 (6 bases). Sequences were obtained from PBMCs. The CDR3 sequence: CASRDKGVYGYTF. In DNA, the CDR3 is TGTGCCAGCAGGGACAAGGGGGTATATGGCTACACCTTC.